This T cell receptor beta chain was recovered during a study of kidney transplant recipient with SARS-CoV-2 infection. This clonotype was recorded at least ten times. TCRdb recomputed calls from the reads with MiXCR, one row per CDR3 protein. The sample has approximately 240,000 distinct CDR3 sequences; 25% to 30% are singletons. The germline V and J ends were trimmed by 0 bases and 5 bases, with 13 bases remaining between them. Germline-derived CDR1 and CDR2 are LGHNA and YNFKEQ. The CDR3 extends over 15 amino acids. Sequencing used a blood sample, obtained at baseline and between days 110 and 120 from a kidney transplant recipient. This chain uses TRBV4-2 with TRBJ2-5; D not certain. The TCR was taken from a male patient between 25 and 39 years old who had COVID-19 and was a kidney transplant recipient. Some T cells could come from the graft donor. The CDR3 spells CASSQEGKLSETQYF. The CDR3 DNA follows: TGTGCCAGCAGCCAAGAGGGGAAACTGTCGGAGACCCAGTACTTC.